This TCR beta chain derives from a study of a mutant IDH1 vaccine in newly diagnosed glioma. Study as a whole: Of treated patients, around 62% were men and approximately 40% women, averaging around 42 years. Previous treatment comprised radiotherapy, temozolomide, or both, mostly both.

This CDR3 contains 14 residues. Per the germline V gene, CDR1 is SNHLY and CDR2 is FYNNEI. Trimming removed 8 bases from V and 2 bases from J; junction bases left unmatched: 5. Regarding time point: baseline, week 1 (first vaccination visit). The treatment denotes: pre-vaccination baseline after standard-of-care therapy. Using immunoSEQ multiplex PCR, the repertoire was profiled, and TCRdb retains in-frame clones only, with some absent. Here the sample spans about 98,000 clones, over 85% being singletons. The source was PBMCs, collected from a glioma patient treated with radiotherapy, temozolomide or both. The chain uses TRBV2 and TRBJ2-3, with 9 nucleotides matching TRBD1. The TCR was taken from a woman aged 45-65 years with glioma. The CDR3 DNA reads TGTGCCAGCTTGAGGGACAGGGCCACAGATACGCAGTATTTT. It is translated as CASLRDRATDTQYF.